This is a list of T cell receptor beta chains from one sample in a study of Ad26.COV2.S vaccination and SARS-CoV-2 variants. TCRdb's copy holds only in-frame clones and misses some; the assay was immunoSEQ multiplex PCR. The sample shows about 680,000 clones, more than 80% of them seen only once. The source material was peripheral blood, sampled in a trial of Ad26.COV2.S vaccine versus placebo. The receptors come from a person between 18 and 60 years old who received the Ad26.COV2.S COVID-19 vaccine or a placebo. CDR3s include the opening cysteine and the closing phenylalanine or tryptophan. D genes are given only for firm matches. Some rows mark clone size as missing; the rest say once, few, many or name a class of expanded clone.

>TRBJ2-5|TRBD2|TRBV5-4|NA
CASSRSAGVVETQYF
TGTGCCAGCAGCCGCTCAGCGGGAGTGGTAGAGACCCAGTACTTC
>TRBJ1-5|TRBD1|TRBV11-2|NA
CASSLVSGQVNQPQHF
TGTGCCAGCAGCTTAGTTTCCGGACAGGTCAATCAGCCCCAGCATTTT
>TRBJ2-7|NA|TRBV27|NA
CASSLGGLYEQYF
TGTGCCAGCAGTTTGGGGGGACTCTACGAGCAGTACTTC
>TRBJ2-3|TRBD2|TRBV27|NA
CASSLLAGAGDTQYF
TGTGCCAGCAGTTTACTAGCGGGAGCGGGAGATACGCAGTATTTT
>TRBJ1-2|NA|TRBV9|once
CASSVDLQGGGYTF
TGTGCCAGCAGCGTAGACCTCCAGGGAGGTGGCTACACCTTC
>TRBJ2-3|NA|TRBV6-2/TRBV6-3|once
CASSQNAAGMGQYF
TGTGCCAGCAGCCAAAATGCGGCAGGGATGGGGCAGTATTTT
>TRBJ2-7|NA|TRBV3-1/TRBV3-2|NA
CASSQVAGSYEQYF
TGTGCCAGCAGCCAAGTAGCCGGGTCCTACGAGCAGTACTTC
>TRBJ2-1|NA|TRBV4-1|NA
CASSRQSSYNEQFF
TGCGCCAGCAGCCGTCAGAGCTCCTACAATGAGCAGTTCTTC
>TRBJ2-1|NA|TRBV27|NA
CASSLGGREQFF
TGTGCCAGCAGCTTAGGGGGTCGAGAGCAGTTCTTC
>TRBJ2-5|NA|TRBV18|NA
CASSPGLEETQYF
TGTGCCAGCTCACCGGGGTTAGAAGAGACCCAGTACTTC
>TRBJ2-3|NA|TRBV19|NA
CASSMDDTDTQYF
TGTGCCAGTAGTATGGACGACACAGATACGCAGTATTTT
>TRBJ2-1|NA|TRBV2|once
CASSAGPRNEQFF
TGTGCCAGCAGTGCGGGGCCGAGAAATGAGCAGTTCTTC
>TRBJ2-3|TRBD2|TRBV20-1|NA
CSASAAGVTDTQYF
TGCAGTGCAAGTGCAGCGGGAGTCACAGATACGCAGTATTTT
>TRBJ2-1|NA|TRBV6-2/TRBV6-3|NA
CASSTHTAGTVPNEQFF
TGTGCCAGCAGCACCCACACCGCAGGGACCGTACCAAATGAGCAGTTCTTC
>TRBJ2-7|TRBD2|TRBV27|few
CASSGSTSGRVYEQYF
TGTGCCAGCAGTGGCTCGACTAGCGGGAGAGTGTACGAGCAGTACTTC